These 2 T cell receptor beta chains were all obtained from the same sample, sequenced in a study of blood T cell repertoires in COVID-19. The assay was immunoSEQ multiplex PCR, and TCRdb's table has in-frame clones only and misses some. Seen here are around 330,000 clones, 88% observed once, and the top ten hold under 5%. The sequencing input was peripheral blood. These receptors came from a woman in her 50s with active or convalescent COVID-19.

This chain connects TRBV11-3 to TRBJ2-5, with 9 bases fitting TRBD2. Germline CDR1 and CDR2: SGHNT and YENEEA. J lost 2 bases, V lost 1 base, and 2 bases had no gene match. CDR3 length: 15 residues. This CDR3 is CASSLGGLAQETQYF. The CDR3 DNA is TGTGCCAGCAGCTTAGGGGGACTAGCACAAGAGACCCAGTACTTC.

The genes are TRBV7-2 and TRBJ2-5; tentatively, D is TRBD2 (5 bases). The CDR3 is 13 amino acids. V lost 5 bases, J lost 9 bases, and 16 bases lay in between. Germline CDR1 reads SGHTA; CDR2 reads FQGNSA. CDR3 sequence: CASSPSPGPPQYF. The DNA of the CDR3 is TGTGCCAGCAGCCCTAGCCCTGGACCACCCCAGTACTTC.